This TCR beta chain was profiled in a study of blood T cells in healthy people across ages (dated by TCRdb to 2015 to 2017). The study in broad terms: Template switching captured roughly one uniquely barcoded TCR beta cDNA molecule per two T cells in model experiments. Using deep sequencing normalized with unique cDNA molecular identifiers, the study measured how TCR beta repertoire diversity changes with age. Using the same blood draw, the study looked at two additional independent replicas of 1 million unique cDNA reads for two donors, one aged 18 to 29 and the other aged 80 or older. The donors were divided into four age groups: young (average approximately 17 years), middle-aged (approximately 42), aged (under 70) and long-lived (nearly 85). To avoid experimental bias, donors of different ages were spread randomly across the sequencing lanes.

The CDR3 runs 14 residues from the cysteine to the phenylalanine. Just CDR3 DNA is preserved here, 42 bases in frame from base 1. Per the germline V gene, SGHTA is the CDR1 and FQGNSA is the CDR2. What the work shows at the level of the full study, not this receptor alone: Because the CMV infection status of the donors was unknown, age-related changes in expanded clonotypes may potentially have been confounded. Conclusive comparison of naive and antigen-experienced compartments was prevented by the profiling of bulk unsorted PBMCs. Observed TCR beta diversity per million T cells fell roughly linearly with age, and a significant reduction was already apparent by age roughly 40. Compared with the aged group, the long-lived group had more naive CD4+ T cells, fewer expanded clones and increased TCR diversity, a pattern suggesting age selection. Estimates of total diversity based on one million sequenced T cells were considered lower bounds and underestimates. The percentage of naive T cells measured by flow cytometry correlated strongly with observed TCR beta diversity.

Of note for this clonotype: The specificity of this receptor is unknown. Mismatch with germline at one junction end may stem from a read error.

The library was prepared using 5' RACE. Sequencing instrument: Illumina HiSeq 2500. A second roughly 6 to 12 cycle PCR used a sample-barcoded 5' primer and a J-beta primer mix. A template-switch 5' adaptor carrying 12 random nucleotides introduced a unique molecular identifier onto each TCR beta cDNA molecule. At least 2.5 million CDR3-containing paired-end reads were obtained from each sample. First-strand cDNA was synthesized from all RNA with the Mint cDNA synthesis kit, primed by a TRBC-specific oligonucleotide. After uracil-DNA glycosylase treatment, a first 18-cycle PCR used universal primers M1SS and BC2_uni_R on all cDNA. As for the authors' bioinformatics: Each sample was normalized by randomly selecting 1 million high-quality reads, each carrying a distinct molecular identifier. Reads with shared molecular identifiers were discarded instead of being binned into consensus sequences. MiTCR, with a Q25 quality threshold and the strictest error-elimination algorithm, was used for CDR3 identification, clonotype clustering and error correction. A nonparametric unseen species model with Euler transformation was used to estimate a lower bound on total TCR beta diversity. TCRdb cleaned the public reads at Q25 with fastp, built clones with MiXCR and kept in-frame beta chains. Each CDR3 protein gets just one entry, which takes the most common genes and DNA from the rows behind it. TCRdb's processing, not the study's, gives the V and J calls here. This sample gives around 800,000 distinct CDR3 sequences in total; about 45% of them show up just once. The top ten clonotypes cover roughly 18% of the sample.

The 39 donors, aged roughly 6 to 95 years, were systemically healthy Caucasian individuals from Russia. About 10 milliliters of peripheral blood were drawn from each donor into EDTA-treated Vacutainer tubes. Ficoll-Paque density-gradient centrifugation was used to isolate PBMCs, with at least 7 million per sample. Trizol reagent was used to extract total RNA from the PBMCs, yielding at least 6 micrograms per sample. For every donor, flow cytometry on a PBMC aliquot measured the percentage of naive CD45RAhigh/CD27high T cells. Input material: blood. This sequence originates from a man older than 75 in good health. This sequence uses TRBV7-2 and TRBJ2-1, with 7 bases in between that match TRBD2. The DNA sequence reads TGTGCCAGCAGCTTATTGAGGGACTACGATGAGCAGTTCTTC. This codes for CASSLLRDYDEQFF.